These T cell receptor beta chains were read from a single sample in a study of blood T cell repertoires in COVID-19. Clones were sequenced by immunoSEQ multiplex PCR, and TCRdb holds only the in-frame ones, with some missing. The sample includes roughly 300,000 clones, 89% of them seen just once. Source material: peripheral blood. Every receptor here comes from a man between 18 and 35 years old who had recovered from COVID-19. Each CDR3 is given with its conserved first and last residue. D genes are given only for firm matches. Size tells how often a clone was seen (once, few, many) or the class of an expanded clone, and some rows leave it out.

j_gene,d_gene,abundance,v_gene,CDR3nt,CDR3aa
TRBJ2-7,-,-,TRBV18,TGTGCCAGCTCACCCGGCGAGGGAATCCCCTACGAGCAGTACTTC,CASSPGEGIPYEQYF
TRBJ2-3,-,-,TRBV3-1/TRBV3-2,TGTGCCAGCAGCCGTTCGGGGAAGTTAAGGGCAGATACGCAGTATTTT,CASSRSGKLRADTQYF
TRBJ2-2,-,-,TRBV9,TGTGCCAGCAGCGCAGGGGGGAACCTCGGGCGGGCCGGGGAGCTGTTTTTT,CASSAGGNLGRAGELFF
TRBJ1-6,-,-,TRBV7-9,TGTGCCAGCAGCTTAGAGCCTCTAAATAATTCACCCCTCCACTTT,CASSLEPLNNSPLHF
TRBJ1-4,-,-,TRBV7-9,TGTGCCAGCAGCTTAGCGGGGGGTTCTAATGAAAAACTGTTTTTT,CASSLAGGSNEKLFF
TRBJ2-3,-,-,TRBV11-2,TGTGCCAGCAGCTTGGTGGGCAAGTTCACAGATACGCAGTATTTT,CASSLVGKFTDTQYF
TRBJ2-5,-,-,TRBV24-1,TGTGCCACCAGTGATTCCCGAGTGGTAGAGACCCAGTACTTC,CATSDSRVVETQYF
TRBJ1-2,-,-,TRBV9,TGTGCCAGCAGCGTAGATAAGGAGGGTTTCTATGGCTACACCTTC,CASSVDKEGFYGYTF
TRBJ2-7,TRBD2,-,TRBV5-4,TGTGCCAGCAGCTTCGCGGGAGCTACCTCCTACGAGCAGTACTTC,CASSFAGATSYEQYF
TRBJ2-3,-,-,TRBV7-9,TGTGCCAGCAGCTTAGTTGTCCAGGGGACAGATACGCAGTATTTT,CASSLVVQGTDTQYF
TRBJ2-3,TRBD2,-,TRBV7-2,TGTGCCAGCAGCTTAACTAGCGGGAGCACAGATACGCAGTATTTT,CASSLTSGSTDTQYF
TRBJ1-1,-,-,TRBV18,TGTGCCAGCTCACCGTCAGGACTCCCGGCGAACACTGAAGCTTTCTTT,CASSPSGLPANTEAFF
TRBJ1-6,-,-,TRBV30,TGTGCCTGGAGAGTCCTGGGAAGGGGATCTAATTCACCCCTCCACTTT,CAWRVLGRGSNSPLHF
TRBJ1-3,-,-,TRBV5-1,TGCGCCAGCAGCCCTGGGGAGCCTGGAAACACCATATATTTT,CASSPGEPGNTIYF
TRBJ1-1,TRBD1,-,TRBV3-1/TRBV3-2,TGTGCCAGCAGACCCCGGGACAGGGGGACTGAAGCTTTCTTT,CASRPRDRGTEAFF
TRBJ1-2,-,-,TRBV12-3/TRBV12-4,TGTGCCAGCAGTTTAGACGGTTCCTATGGCTACACCTTC,CASSLDGSYGYTF
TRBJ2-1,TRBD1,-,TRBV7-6,TGTGCCAGCAGCCGGACAGGGTTCGCTGAGCAGTTCTTC,CASSRTGFAEQFF
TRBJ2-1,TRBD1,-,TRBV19,TGTGCCAGTAGTAGCCTCCCCGGGACAGGGGTCTATGAGCAGTTCTTC,CASSSLPGTGVYEQFF
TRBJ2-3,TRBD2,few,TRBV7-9,TGTGCCAGCAGCGGACTAGCGGGATCCACAGATACGCAGTATTTT,CASSGLAGSTDTQYF
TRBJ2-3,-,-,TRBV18,TGTGCCAGCTCACCACTTTCGGGACTGGAAACCACAGATACGCAGTATTTT,CASSPLSGLETTDTQYF
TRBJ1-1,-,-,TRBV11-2,TGTGCCAGCAGCTTAAAGACAGCCTTGGGCACTGAAGCTTTCTTT,CASSLKTALGTEAFF
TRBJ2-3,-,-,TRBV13,TGTGCCAGCAGCCCAGAGGGCCAAGATACGCAGTATTTT,CASSPEGQDTQYF
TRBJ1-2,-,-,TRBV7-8,TGCATAGGGCAGGGCCCCACCCAGGGCGGCTACACCTTC,CIGQGPTQGGYTF
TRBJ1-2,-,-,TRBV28,TGTGCCAGCAGTCCCCGACAGGCCTTCTACGGTGGCTACACCTTC,CASSPRQAFYGGYTF
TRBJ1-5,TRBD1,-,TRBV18,TGTGCCAGCTCACCACAGGGGGCCATCAATCAGCCCCAGCATTTT,CASSPQGAINQPQHF
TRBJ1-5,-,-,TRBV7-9,TGTGCCAGCAGCTTAGACTTCCAGCCCCAGCATTTT,CASSLDFQPQHF
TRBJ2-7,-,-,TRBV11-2,TGTGCCAGCAGCTCACAAGTGGCGGATTACGAGCAGTACTTC,CASSSQVADYEQYF
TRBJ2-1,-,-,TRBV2,TGTGCCAGCAGTGAACAGGTCTCCTACAATGAGCAGTTCTTC,CASSEQVSYNEQFF
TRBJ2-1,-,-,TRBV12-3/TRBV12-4,TGTGCCAGCAGTCGTCTTAGTGAGCAGTTCTTC,CASSRLSEQFF
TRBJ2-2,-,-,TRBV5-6,TGTGCCAGCAGCTCTTTAGCCGGCGGGGAGCTGTTTTTT,CASSSLAGGELFF
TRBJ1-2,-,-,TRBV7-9,TGTGCCAGCAGCTTAGTGGTTCGCGATGGCTACACCTTC,CASSLVVRDGYTF
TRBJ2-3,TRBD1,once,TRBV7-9,TGTGCCAGCAGCTCCTCGACAGGGGGCTGGACAGATACGCAGTATTTT,CASSSSTGGWTDTQYF
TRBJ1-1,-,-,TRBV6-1,TGTGCCAGCAGTGAATTTAGGGGGAACACTGAAGCTTTCTTT,CASSEFRGNTEAFF
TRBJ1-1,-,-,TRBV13,TGTGCCAGCAGGTGGGGGGTTAATACTGAAGCTTTCTTT,CASRWGVNTEAFF
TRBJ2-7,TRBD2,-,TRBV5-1,TGCGCCAGCAGCGAAAGAGCGGGAGTGGGAGAGCAGTACTTC,CASSERAGVGEQYF
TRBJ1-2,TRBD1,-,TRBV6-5,TGTGCCAGCTTAAACGGACAGGATTGGAATGGCTACACCTTC,CASLNGQDWNGYTF
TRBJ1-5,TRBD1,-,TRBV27,TGTGCCAGCAGTCCCGGACAGGGTCAGCCCCAGCATTTT,CASSPGQGQPQHF
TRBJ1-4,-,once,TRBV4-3,TGCGCCAGCAGCCAAGAGCCAGGGACACCAACTAATGAAAAACTGTTTTTT,CASSQEPGTPTNEKLFF
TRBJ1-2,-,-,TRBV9,TGTGCCAGCAGCGCGAACAGTTTCTATGGCTACACCTTC,CASSANSFYGYTF
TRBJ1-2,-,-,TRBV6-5,TGTGCCAGCAGACAAGACAGTGATTATGGCTACACCTTC,CASRQDSDYGYTF
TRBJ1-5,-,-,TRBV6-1,TGTGCCAGCAGTGAAGCGGGGGGTCAGCCCCAGCATTTT,CASSEAGGQPQHF
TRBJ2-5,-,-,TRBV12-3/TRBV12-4,TGTGCCAGCAGTTTAAGGCTAGGAGAGACCCAGTACTTC,CASSLRLGETQYF
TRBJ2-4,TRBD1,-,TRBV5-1,TGCGCCAGCAGTCCTGGGGACAGGGGGCTAAACATTCAGTACTTC,CASSPGDRGLNIQYF
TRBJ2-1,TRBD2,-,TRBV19,TGTGCCAGTAGTATCCGGACTAGCGGGAGTCTGAATGAGCAGTTCTTC,CASSIRTSGSLNEQFF
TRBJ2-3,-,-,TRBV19,TGTGCCAGTAGTATAATAGGGGGAGATACGCAGTATTTT,CASSIIGGDTQYF
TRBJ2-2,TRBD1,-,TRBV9,TGTGCCAGCAGCGGTCTGGGTCAGGGGGCCGGGGAGCTGTTTTTT,CASSGLGQGAGELFF
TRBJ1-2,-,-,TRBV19,TGTGCCAGTAGCCGAGGACTGTATGGCTACACCTTC,CASSRGLYGYTF
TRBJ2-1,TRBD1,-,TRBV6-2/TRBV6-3,TGTGCCAGCAGTTACCCAAACGGACAGGATCATGAGCAGTTCTTC,CASSYPNGQDHEQFF
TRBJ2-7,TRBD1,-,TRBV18,TGTGCCAGCTCACCCTCGGGACAGGGCCCCGAGCAGTACTTC,CASSPSGQGPEQYF
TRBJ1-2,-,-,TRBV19,TGTGCCAGTAGTGGGGCCGGGCCCCAGGGCTATGGCTACACCTTC,CASSGAGPQGYGYTF
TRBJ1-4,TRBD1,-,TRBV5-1,TGCGCCAGCAGATTACAGGGGACGACTAATGAAAAACTGTTTTTT,CASRLQGTTNEKLFF